A selection of T cell receptor beta chains follows, all from one sample in a study of regulatory T cells in long-lasting Graves disease. MiXCR was run by TCRdb on the multiplex PCR reads, yielding one entry per CDR3 protein. This table holds about 530,000 distinct CDR3 sequences, around 15% found once. A further study also used this sample, focusing on T cells in Graves' hyperthyroidism and ophthalmopathy.

This specimen was peripheral blood mononuclear cells (PBMCs), taken at new diagnosis, from a patient treated with antithyroid drugs. These TCRs come from a woman aged 40-65 years with Graves disease. Both conserved end residues are part of each CDR3. The D gene is left open where the match is weak. Only some rows state a clone size, as once, few, many or a class for expanded clones.

J gene: TRBJ1-2
V gene: TRBV28
D gene: .
clone size: few
CDR3 DNA: TGTGCCAACCAGGGCCCTACTAATGGCTACACCTTC
CDR3 protein: CANQGPTNGYTF

J gene: TRBJ2-3
V gene: TRBV11-2
D gene: TRBD2
clone size: .
CDR3 DNA: TGTGCCAGCAGCTTTACTAGCGGGCTCACAGATACGCAGTATTTT
CDR3 protein: CASSFTSGLTDTQYF

J gene: TRBJ1-2
V gene: TRBV5-1
D gene: .
clone size: few
CDR3 DNA: TGCGCCAGCAGTTTCGAGCCCACGCGCGGCTACACCTTC
CDR3 protein: CASSFEPTRGYTF

J gene: TRBJ2-1
V gene: TRBV12-3/TRBV12-4
D gene: .
clone size: few
CDR3 DNA: TGTGCCAGCAGTTTAGATCGGGGTGTCAGGTTCTTC
CDR3 protein: CASSLDRGVRFF

J gene: TRBJ2-7
V gene: TRBV12-3/TRBV12-4
D gene: .
clone size: few
CDR3 DNA: TGTGCCAGCACCATGGGGGGTGGGGGCTCCTACGAGCAGTACTTC
CDR3 protein: CASTMGGGGSYEQYF

J gene: TRBJ1-1
V gene: TRBV20-1
D gene: .
clone size: many
CDR3 DNA: TGCAGTGCTAGAGAGCGGGGGAAGGACACTGAAGCTTTCTTT
CDR3 protein: CSARERGKDTEAFF

J gene: TRBJ2-1
V gene: TRBV10-1
D gene: TRBD2
clone size: many
CDR3 DNA: TGCGCCAGCAGTGAAACTAGCGGACACTTGGGTGAGCAGTTCTTC
CDR3 protein: CASSETSGHLGEQFF

J gene: TRBJ2-7
V gene: TRBV5-1
D gene: TRBD2
clone size: few
CDR3 DNA: TGCGCCAGCTCGCTAGCGGGCCACGAGCAGTACTTC
CDR3 protein: CASSLAGHEQYF

J gene: TRBJ2-5
V gene: TRBV3-1
D gene: .
clone size: .
CDR3 DNA: TGTGCCAGCAGCCAAGACGGACCTATAGGGGAGACCCAGTACTTC
CDR3 protein: CASSQDGPIGETQYF

J gene: TRBJ2-2
V gene: TRBV20-1
D gene: TRBD2
clone size: few
CDR3 DNA: TGCAGTGCTTCTAGGACTAGCGGGGGGGGCGGGGAGCTGTTTTTT
CDR3 protein: CSASRTSGGGGELFF

J gene: TRBJ2-3
V gene: TRBV2
D gene: .
clone size: many
CDR3 DNA: TGTGCCAGCAGTAATAATCCATCTTTGAAAGATACGCAGTATTTT
CDR3 protein: CASSNNPSLKDTQYF